The present entry profiles one T cell receptor beta chain with its context. Trimming shortened V by 6 bases and J by 0 bases, and 8 bases separated the two germline ends. The germline gives CDR1 MNHEY, CDR2 SVGAGI. This CDR3 spans 13 amino acids. The record originates from a study of blood T cell repertoires in COVID-19. Overall study: Material from acute and convalescent COVID-19 was sourced from the United States, Italy and Spain. Nucleic acid was either cDNA or gDNA, and it came from T cells, B-cell-depleted T cells, or PBMCs.

Study processing details: Reference gene primer amplification gave estimated nucleated cell counts. The repertoire was sequenced with immunoSEQ multiplex PCR; TCRdb's copy has only in-frame clones and lacks some. V and J calls and clone size are those listed in that table; D and trimming were worked out from the DNA. This table holds roughly 150,000 clones, 86% found once. This sequence was found in a woman aged 70-85 years with acute or convalescent COVID-19. The V and J genes are TRBV6-5 and TRBJ1-2; D gene unclear. The sample comprised peripheral blood. CDR3 region: CASSPGTNYGYTF. The CDR3, as DNA: TGTGCCAGCAGCCCCGGGACTAACTATGGCTACACCTTC.